This T cell receptor (beta chain) was captured by sequencing in a study of shared clonotypes between healthy human individuals. Findings of the study overall: Clonotypes which were not shared had lower generation probabilities than clonotypes that all four donors shared. In general, naive subsets displayed greater estimated richness than memory subsets did. The small donor group covered limited genetic and exposure diversity.

This clone was detected once. Its antigen is undetermined. Each donor was a Caucasian adult residing in Nashville, Tennessee. The CDR3 consists of 12 residues. The V and J ends lost 5 bases and 5 bases, in that order; junction bases with no gene match: 3. Germline assignment: CDR1 SEHNR and CDR2 FQNEAQ (reference sequence). Method: immunoSEQ multiplex PCR; TCRdb's copy keeps in-frame clones and lacks some. The sample yields over 1.5 million clones, 95% to 99% seen once. The clonotype originates from a man younger than 45 in good health. This chain uses TRBV7-9 with TRBJ2-7; 7 bases match TRBD2. Sequencing was performed on naive CD4+ T cells sorted from blood. Subset: CD45RA+ positively selected. This CDR3 is CASSRAGHEQYF. In DNA, the CDR3 is TGTGCCAGCAGCCGAGCGGGGCACGAGCAGTACTTC.